This TCR beta chain was sequenced for a study of cytomegalovirus exposure and HLA in healthy donors. For the study at large: In an early release, HLA-typed donors contributed 80 million to 95 million unique TCR sequences.

Study-wide results and limits: A later analysis found common viral pathogens apparently linked to several of the most significant clusters. The majority of TCR sequences were rare, yet some public TCRs appeared in many donors.

V lost 3 bases and J 4 bases, leaving 25 bases between the germline ends. The germline V gene encodes CDR1 LGHNA and CDR2 YSLEER. This CDR3 is built from 20 residues. Points on this clone: No antigen is known for it.

The PCR employed 60 Vbeta primers together with 13 Jbeta primers. Profiled with immunoSEQ multiplex PCR; TCRdb holds only in-frame clones, not every one. The table includes around 130,000 clones, more than 65% detected once. The source of this sequence is a man aged 50 or older in good health and CMV-seronegative. The specimen sequenced was PBMCs. The chain employs TRBV4-3 and TRBJ1-6; a weak D match, TRBD1 (5 bases). CDR3 DNA sequence: TGCGCCAGCAGCCAGACCCCCCGCGGGGCCAGCGACCCGTATAATTCACCCCTCCACTTT. Translating it yields CASSQTPRGASDPYNSPLHF.